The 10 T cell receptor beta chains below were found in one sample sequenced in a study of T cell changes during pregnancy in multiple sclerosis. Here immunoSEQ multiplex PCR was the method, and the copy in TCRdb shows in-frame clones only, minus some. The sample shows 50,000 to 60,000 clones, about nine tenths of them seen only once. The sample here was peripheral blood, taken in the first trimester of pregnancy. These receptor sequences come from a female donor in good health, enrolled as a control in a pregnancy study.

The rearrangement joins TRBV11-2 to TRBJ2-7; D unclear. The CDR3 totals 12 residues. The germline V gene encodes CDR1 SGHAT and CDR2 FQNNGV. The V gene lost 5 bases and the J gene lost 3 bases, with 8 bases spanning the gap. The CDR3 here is CASSPSGYEQYF. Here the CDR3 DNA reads TGTGCCAGCAGCCCCTCCGGCTACGAGCAGTACTTC.

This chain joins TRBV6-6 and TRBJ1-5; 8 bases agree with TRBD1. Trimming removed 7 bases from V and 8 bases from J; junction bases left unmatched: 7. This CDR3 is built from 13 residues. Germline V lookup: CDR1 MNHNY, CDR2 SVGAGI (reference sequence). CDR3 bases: TGTGCCAGCACTCAGGGGGCTTGGGAGCCCCAGCATTTT. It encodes CASTQGAWEPQHF.

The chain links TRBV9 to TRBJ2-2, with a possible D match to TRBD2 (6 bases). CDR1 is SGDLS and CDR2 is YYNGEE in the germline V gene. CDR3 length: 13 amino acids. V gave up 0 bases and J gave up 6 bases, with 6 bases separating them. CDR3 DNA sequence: TGTGCCAGCAGCGTAGGGGGGGCCGGGGAGCTGTTTTTT. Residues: CASSVGGAGELFF. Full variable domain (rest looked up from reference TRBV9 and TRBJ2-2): DSGVTQTPKHLITATGQRVTLRCSPRSGDLSVYWYQQSLDQGLQFLIQYYNGEERAKGNILERFSAQQFPDLHSELNLSSLELGDSALYFCASSVGGAGELFFGEGSRLTVL.

The CDR3: CASSYSGDYLTDTQYF. In DNA, the CDR3 is TGTGCCAGCAGCTACTCCGGGGACTACCTCACAGATACGCAGTATTTT. The rearrangement uses TRBV7-2 and TRBJ2-3, with TRBD2 identical over 7 bases. V lost 4 bases, J lost 2 bases, and 9 bases stayed unmatched. This CDR3 is 16 amino acids long. Germline V gene sequence: CDR1 SGHTA, CDR2 FQGNSA.

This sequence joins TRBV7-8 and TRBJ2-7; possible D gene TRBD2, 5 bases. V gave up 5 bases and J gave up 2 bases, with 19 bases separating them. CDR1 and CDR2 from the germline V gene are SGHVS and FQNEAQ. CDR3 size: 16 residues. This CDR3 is CASSPVRRTRAYEQYF. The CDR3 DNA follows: TGTGCCAGCAGCCCGGTTAGAAGGACGCGGGCCTACGAGCAGTACTTC.

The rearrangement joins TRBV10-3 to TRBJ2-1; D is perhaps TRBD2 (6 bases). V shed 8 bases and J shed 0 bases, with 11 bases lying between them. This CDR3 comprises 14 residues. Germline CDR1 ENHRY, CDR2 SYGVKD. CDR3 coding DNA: TGTGCCATCGCGGGGTCCAGCTCCTACAATGAGCAGTTCTTC. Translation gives CAIAGSSSYNEQFF.

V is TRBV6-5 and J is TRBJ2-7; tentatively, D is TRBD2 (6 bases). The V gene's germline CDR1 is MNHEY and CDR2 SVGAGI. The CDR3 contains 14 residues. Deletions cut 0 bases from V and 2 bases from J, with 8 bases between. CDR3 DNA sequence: TGTGCCAGCAGTTACTCGCGGAGGGCCTACGAGCAGTACTTC. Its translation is CASSYSRRAYEQYF.

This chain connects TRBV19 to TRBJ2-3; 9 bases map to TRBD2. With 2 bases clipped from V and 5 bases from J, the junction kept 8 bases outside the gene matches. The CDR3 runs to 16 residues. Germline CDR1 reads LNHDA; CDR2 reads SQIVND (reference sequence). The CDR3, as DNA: TGTGCCAGTAGTATATTGGCGGGGGGGCTTAGAGATACGCAGTATTTT. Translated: CASSILAGGLRDTQYF.

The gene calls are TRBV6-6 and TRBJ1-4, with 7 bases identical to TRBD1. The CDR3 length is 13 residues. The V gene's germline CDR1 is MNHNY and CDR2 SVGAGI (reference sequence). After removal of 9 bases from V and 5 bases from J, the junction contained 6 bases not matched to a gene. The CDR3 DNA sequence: TGTGCCAGTGACAGGGATCGGAATGAAAAACTGTTTTTT. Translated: CASDRDRNEKLFF.

CDR3 DNA: TGTGCCAGCAGTTTATCGTTAGGGCTAGAGGGCAATGAGCAGTTCTTC. As protein: CASSLSLGLEGNEQFF. The chain combines TRBV27 with TRBJ2-1; D may be TRBD2 (5 bases). The V end was cut by 0 bases, the J end by 6 bases, with 15 bases between. Germline CDR1 and CDR2: MNHEY and SMNVEV (reference sequence). The CDR3 runs to 16 residues.